A single sample gave rise to the 20 T cell receptor beta chains below, sequenced in a study of identical twins. MiXCR was run by TCRdb on the 5' RACE reads, yielding one entry per CDR3 protein. The repertoire holds some 320,000 distinct CDR3 sequences, with approximately 13% as singletons. The same data also went into a second study, on yellow fever vaccine responses in identical twins.

The sample taken for sequencing was CD8+ T cells sorted from blood. These receptors all come from a woman aged 18-29 years in good health.

As for this clonotype: At one end the junction does not follow the germline gene, possibly because of a read error. The V call is TRBV6-1, the J call TRBJ2-7; D tentatively fits TRBD1 or TRBD2 (5 bases each). Looked up from germline, CDR1 is MNHNS and CDR2 is SASEGT. The CDR3 covers 14 residues. CDR3 sequence: CASSAGTASYELYF. DNA of the CDR3: TGTGCCAGCAGTGCCGGGACGGCCTCCTACGAGCTGTACTTC.

For the CDR3, the DNA is TGTGCCAGCAGCCCAAGCCATGAGCAGTTCTTC. As protein: CASSPSHEQFF. V gene TRBV13 combines with J gene TRBJ2-1; unclear D gene. This CDR3 spans 11 amino acids. Trimming left V 5 bases short and J 8 bases short, with 7 bases between. CDR1 PRHDT and CDR2 FYEKMQ come from the germline V gene (reference sequence).

Only one count was recorded for this clonotype. The chain recombines TRBV12-3 or TRBV12-4 with TRBJ2-7; TRBD2 agrees at 14 bases. Trimming took 11 bases from V and 0 from J; bases not matched to a gene: 15. The CDR3 is made up of 18 amino acids. Written as DNA, the CDR3 is TGTGCCTTCAGTCCGGGGACTAGCGGGAGTGGGAGCTCCTACGAGCAGTACTTC. This translates into CAFSPGTSGSGSSYEQYF.

This clonotype was seen many times. V usage is TRBV11-2 and J usage is TRBJ2-3; 7 bases match TRBD2. Looked up from germline, CDR1 is SGHAT and CDR2 is FQNNGV. The CDR3 runs 17 residues. V was pared by 0 bases and J by 2 bases, with 8 bases of the junction left unmatched. The CDR3 loop is CASSLDYGLAVTDTQYF. The CDR3 DNA is TGTGCCAGCAGCTTAGATTATGGTCTAGCGGTCACAGATACGCAGTATTTT. Using reference TRBV11-2 and TRBJ2-3 for the parts outside the CDR3, the full variable domain is EAGVAQSPRYKIIEKRQSVAFWCNPISGHATLYWYQQILGQGPKLLIQFQNNGVVDDSQLPKDRFSAERLKGVDSTLKIQPAKLEDSAVYLCASSLDYGLAVTDTQYFGPGTRLTVL.

The chain has TRBV20-1 and TRBJ1-2; 9 positions match TRBD1. Looked up from germline, CDR1 is DFQATT and CDR2 is SNEGSKA (reference sequence). The CDR3 is 13 amino acids. Trimming removed 4 bases from V and 8 bases from J; junction bases left unmatched: 8. In DNA, the CDR3 is TGCAGTGCTACAACCGGGACAGGGAGCGGCTACACCTTC. Its translation is CSATTGTGSGYTF.

This clonotype was seen repeatedly, ten times or more. CDR3 protein: CASSFVWNEQFF. DNA of the CDR3: TGTGCCAGCAGTTTCGTGTGGAATGAGCAGTTCTTC. This rearrangement joins TRBV12-3 or TRBV12-4 to TRBJ2-1, with unresolved D. The CDR3 runs to 12 residues. Trimming shortened V by 3 bases and J by 7 bases, and 7 bases separated the two germline ends.

This chain connects TRBV13 to TRBJ2-5, with D perhaps being TRBD1 or TRBD2 (5 bases each). Trimming shortened V by 4 bases and J by 5 bases, and 20 bases separated the two germline ends. The CDR3 is 16 amino acids. Germline CDR1 and CDR2: PRHDT and FYEKMQ (reference sequence). Here the CDR3 reads CASSSPSGTAGETQYF. CDR3 nucleotides: TGTGCCAGCAGCTCCCCCTCCGGGACCGCTGGGGAGACCCAGTACTTC.

CDR3 sequence: CSAVRLANQETQYF. The CDR3 DNA follows: TGCAGTGCCGTACGTCTGGCGAACCAAGAGACCCAGTACTTC. This chain links TRBV20-1 with TRBJ2-5; D unresolved. There are 14 residues in the CDR3. CDR1 DFQATT and CDR2 SNEGSKA come from the germline V gene (reference sequence). Trimming left V 6 bases short and J 0 bases short, with 14 bases between.

This clonotype has a count of ten or more. The chain uses TRBV6-4 and TRBJ2-2, with D possibly TRBD1 on 6 matching bases. The germline V and J ends were trimmed by 8 bases and 1 base, with 8 bases remaining between them. There are 13 residues in the CDR3. Germline CDR1 reads MRHNA; CDR2 reads SNTAGT. CDR3 coding DNA: TGTGCCAGCCAGGGACAGAACACCGGGGAGCTGTTTTTT. Its translation is CASQGQNTGELFF.

The chain has TRBV15 and TRBJ2-3, with 8 positions matching TRBD1. V gave up 0 bases and J gave up 3 bases; unmatched junction bases: 5. This CDR3 is built from 16 residues. Germline CDR1 reads LNHNV; CDR2 reads YYDKDF (reference sequence). The CDR3 here is CATSRDPGGRTDTQYF. The CDR3 DNA sequence: TGTGCCACCAGCAGAGATCCAGGGGGCAGGACAGATACGCAGTATTTT.

The CDR3 sequence: CASSFVRVNQPQHF. Written as DNA, the CDR3 is TGTGCCAGCAGCTTCGTCCGGGTAAATCAGCCCCAGCATTTT. The chain couples TRBV7-2 to TRBJ1-5; no definite D call. This CDR3 has 14 residues. CDR1 SGHTA and CDR2 FQGNSA come from the germline V gene. Between the trimmed V and J ends, which lost 3 bases and 4 bases, there was a span of 10 bases.

V gene TRBV2 combines with J gene TRBJ1-2; tentatively, D is TRBD1 (5 bases). CDR1 SNHLY and CDR2 FYNNEI come from the germline V gene. The CDR3 is 16 residues long. V lost 8 bases and J lost 4, with 23 bases in between. The CDR3 loop is CASQEGPGSPGYGYTF. In nucleotides, the CDR3 is TGTGCCAGCCAGGAGGGACCGGGATCTCCCGGCTATGGCTACACCTTC.

CDR3 protein: CASSMGGGPNEQYF. In nucleotides, the CDR3 is TGTGCCAGTAGTATGGGAGGAGGGCCCAACGAGCAGTACTTC. The chain employs TRBV19 and TRBJ2-7, with a tentative D call TRBD2 (6 bases). V was cut by 3 bases and J by 5 bases, with 14 bases left in between. Germline V gene data show CDR1 as LNHDA and CDR2 as SQIVND (reference sequence). The CDR3 length is 14 residues.

The V call is TRBV6-1, the J call TRBJ2-2, with 13 bases lining up with TRBD2. V lost 3 bases and J lost 0; bases outside the gene matches: 4. The CDR3 sequence is 18 residues long. The germline CDR1 and CDR2 sequences are MNHNS and SASEGT. DNA of the CDR3: TGTGCCAGCAGTGAGAGGACTAGCGGGAGTCCGAACACCGGGGAGCTGTTTTTT. It encodes CASSERTSGSPNTGELFF.

This rearrangement joins TRBV28 to TRBJ2-3; 7 bases agree with TRBD1. The CDR3 runs 15 residues. Germline lookup yields CDR1 MDHEN and CDR2 SYDVKM. V lost 2 bases and J lost 0; bases outside the gene matches: 2. The CDR3 DNA reads as TGTGCCAGCAGTTTAGAGGACAGGAGCACAGATACGCAGTATTTT. Its protein product is CASSLEDRSTDTQYF.

This clonotype turned up a few times. The chain uses TRBV7-9 and TRBJ2-7; D unclear. Trimming removed 5 bases at V and 0 bases at J, with 8 bases between. Germline loops: CDR1 SEHNR, CDR2 FQNEAQ (reference sequence). This CDR3 spans 13 amino acids. CDR3 DNA: TGTGCCAGCAGCACCCCTCTCTCCTACGAGCAGTACGTC. Residues: CASSTPLSYEQYV.

This clonotype has a count of ten or more. This chain uses TRBV11-1 with TRBJ2-1, with TRBD2 matching 13 bases. Trimming took 5 bases from V and 8 from J; bases not matched to a gene: 6. This CDR3 comprises 15 residues. Germline-derived CDR1 and CDR2 are SGHAT and FQDESV (reference sequence). The DNA of the CDR3 is TGTGCCAGCAGCACTAGCGGGAGGGTTGTCCATGAGCAGTTCTTC. Translation: CASSTSGRVVHEQFF.

This clonotype was found a few times. The chain combines TRBV5-8 with TRBJ2-7; tentatively, D is TRBD2 (5 bases). Germline V gives CDR1 SGHTS, CDR2 YDEGEE. Trimming removed 4 bases at V and 6 bases at J, with 20 bases between. The CDR3 is 15 amino acids. The CDR3 sequence is CASSPDPQTRVEQYV. As DNA, the CDR3 is TGTGCCAGCAGCCCGGACCCCCAGACGCGGGTCGAGCAGTACGTC.

This clonotype was detected ten times or more. The rearrangement links TRBV15 to TRBJ2-2; TRBD1 or TRBD2 may be the D gene (5 bases each). Trimming removed 6 bases from V and 0 bases from J, with 8 bases in between. Germline V CDR1 and CDR2: LNHNV, YYDKDF (reference sequence). The CDR3 contains 14 residues. The CDR3 DNA follows: TGTGCCACCAGGAGGGGCACGAACACCGGGGAGCTGTTTTTT. Translating gives CATRRGTNTGELFF.

This clonotype was seen many times. The chain is built from TRBV7-9 and TRBJ2-1, with D perhaps TRBD2 (6 bases). Germline lookup yields CDR1 SEHNR and CDR2 FQNEAQ (reference sequence). Trimming took 5 bases from V and 0 from J, leaving 11 bases between them. CDR3 length equals 15 residues. The CDR3 nucleotides are TGTGCCAGCAGCGAGGACGGGAGCTCCTACAATGAGCAGTTCTTC. It yields the protein CASSEDGSSYNEQFF.